What follows are 6 T cell receptor beta chains derived from one specimen sequenced in a study of regulatory T cells in long-lasting Graves disease. Time point described: newly diagnosed GD, antithyroid drugs for less than 3 months. Following extraction of RNA from PBMCs, that RNA was used to make the TCR library. The authors built TCR beta libraries using iRepertoire HTBI primers and Arm-PCR of CDR3 regions. Each CDR3 protein gets one entry after TCRdb re-called the multiplex PCR reads with MiXCR. The table includes around 360,000 distinct CDR3 sequences, 15% to 20% detected once. This same sample was also part of a study on T cells in Graves' hyperthyroidism and ophthalmopathy.

The starting material was peripheral blood mononuclear cells (PBMCs), obtained at new diagnosis, from a patient treated with antithyroid drugs. These TCRs come from a woman under 30 with Graves disease.

This clonotype has at least ten counts. The germline gene is not matched at one end of the junction; a read error may be the cause. The CDR3 sequence is CASSYASGRSYEQFF. The CDR3 DNA is TGTGCTAGCAGCTATGCGAGCGGAAGGAGCTATGAGCAGTTCTTC. The chain is built from TRBV7-7 and TRBJ2-1, with D tentatively TRBD2 (5 bases). CDR1 is SSHAT, CDR2 FNYEAQ, per germline (reference sequence). The CDR3 runs to 15 residues.

This clonotype was picked up many times. The chain is built from TRBV6-1 and TRBJ1-1, with unresolved D. CDR1 and CDR2 (germline): MNHNS, SASEGT. V was clipped by 5 bases and J by 3 bases, with 13 bases between them. The CDR3 length is 14 residues. The CDR3 DNA sequence: TGTGCCAGCAGTCCCTCAACCCTGGACACTGAAGCTTTCTTT. This gives the protein CASSPSTLDTEAFF.

The table lists this clonotype with many counts. The chain links TRBV7-9 to TRBJ2-1, with D maybe TRBD2 (6 bases). Germline values: CDR1 SEHNR, CDR2 FQNEAQ (reference sequence). This CDR3 region has 15 residues. Trimming shortened V by 4 bases and J by 4 bases, and 14 bases separated the two germline ends. The CDR3 loop reads CASSSIAAGYNEQFF. The CDR3 DNA is TGTGCCAGCAGCTCCATAGCGGCTGGTTACAATGAGCAGTTCTTC.

The gene calls are TRBV3-1 and TRBJ1-4; the D is unclear. Germline CDR1 and CDR2: LGHDT and YNNKEL (reference sequence). Trimming pared 4 bases from V and 4 bases from J, leaving 7 bases between. CDR3 length: 13 residues. CDR3 loop: CASSRIINEKLFF. The CDR3 DNA reads TGTGCCAGCAGCCGAATTATTAATGAAAAACTGTTTTTT.

The chain links TRBV12-3 or TRBV12-4 to TRBJ2-6, with a weak D call TRBD1 (6 bases). This CDR3 has 15 amino acids. Between the trimmed V and J ends, which lost 6 bases and 4 bases, there was a span of 13 bases. In DNA form, the CDR3 reads TGTGCCAGCAGAGGGACACGGTACGGGGCCAACGTCCTGACTTTC. It specifies CASRGTRYGANVLTF.

The genes are TRBV5-6 and TRBJ2-7; D is uncertain. Germline CDR1 and CDR2: SGHDT and YYEEEE. The CDR3 contains 15 residues. Trimming left V 4 bases short and J 6 bases short, with 20 bases between. The CDR3 nucleotides read TGTGCCAGCAGCCCTACCCCGAGACACCGCGGCGAGCAGTACTTC. This encodes CASSPTPRHRGEQYF.